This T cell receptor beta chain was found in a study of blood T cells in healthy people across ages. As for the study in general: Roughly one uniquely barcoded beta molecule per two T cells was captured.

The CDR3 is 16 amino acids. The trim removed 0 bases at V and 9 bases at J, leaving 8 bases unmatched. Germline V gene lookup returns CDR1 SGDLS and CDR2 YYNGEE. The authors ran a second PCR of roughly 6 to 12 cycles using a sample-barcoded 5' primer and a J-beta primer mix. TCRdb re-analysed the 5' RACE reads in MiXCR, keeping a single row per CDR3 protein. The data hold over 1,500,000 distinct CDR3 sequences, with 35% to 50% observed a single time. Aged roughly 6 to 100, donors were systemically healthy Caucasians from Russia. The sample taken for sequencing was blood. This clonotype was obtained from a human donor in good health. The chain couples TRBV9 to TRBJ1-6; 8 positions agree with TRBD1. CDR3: CASSVDPGGAGSPLHF. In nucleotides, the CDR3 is TGTGCCAGCAGCGTAGATCCAGGGGGCGCGGGTTCACCCCTCCACTTT.